This TCR beta chain came from a study of post-analysis software for immune sequencing data. For the study at large: The study covered relapsing-remitting, secondary progressive and progressive-relapsing courses of multiple sclerosis. Study observations and caveats: Diversity measured as normalized Chao1 was significantly lower in multiple sclerosis patients than in controls. A few TRBV segments occurring more often in patients than controls included TRBV5-6, TRBV5-1 and TRBV20-1. Strong co-clustering by F measure was seen for same-batch samples.

This CDR3 contains 12 residues. Trimming stripped 6 bases from V and 5 bases from J, with 14 bases between. Germline V lookup: CDR1 SQVTM, CDR2 ANQGSEA. This clonotype has a handful of counts. Its antigen is unknown. Unique molecular identifiers were built into the TCR beta cDNA libraries. It was from about 0.98 to 11 million T cells that about 500,000 cDNA molecules came. TCRdb re-derived calls from the PCR reads in MiXCR, one entry per CDR3 protein. The sample records roughly 870,000 distinct CDR3 sequences, 53% being singletons. The TCR sequence derives from a girl aged 5 to 17 with multiple sclerosis. Sequencing input: blood. The chain recombines TRBV29-1 with TRBJ2-7, with a tentative D call TRBD2 (5 bases). The CDR3 region is CSVSRGNHEQYF. For the CDR3, the DNA is TGCAGCGTATCTCGGGGAAACCACGAGCAGTACTTC.